This TCR beta chain was sequenced during a study of T cell responses to AZD1222 COVID-19 vaccine. The repertoire was sequenced with immunoSEQ multiplex PCR; TCRdb's copy has only in-frame clones and lacks some. The sample shows 120,000 to 150,000 clones, about 89% of them seen only once. A word on this clone: Its specificity is unknown.

CDR1 is KGHSH and CDR2 is LQKENI in the germline V gene. This CDR3 is 15 amino acids long. Trimming took 0 bases from V and 4 from J, leaving 12 bases between them. General study results and limits: All repertoire sampling was performed exclusively after the peak T cell response. Among those given AZD1222, only five or six were seropositive at baseline. Dominant CD4 TCR responses targeted spike regions 160-218 and 743-854.

The sequenced sample was peripheral blood, obtained on day 0 of AZD1222 vaccination. This TCR derives from an adult in good health. This chain uses TRBV18 with TRBJ1-1, with D possibly TRBD1 on 5 matching bases. The CDR3 DNA is TGTGCCAGCTCACCACCGGCGGGGCAGGCCACTGAAGCTTTCTTT. Translating gives CASSPPAGQATEAFF.